One and the same sample provided the 10 T cell receptor beta chains below, sequenced in a study of blood T cell repertoires in COVID-19 (dated by TCRdb to the early 2020s). Receptor amplification or capture employed the immunoSEQ multiplex PCR assay. TCRdb retrieved this table from immuneACCESS and kept in-frame rearrangements only. Not all clones are present; in checked studies, unresolved V genes account for under half, and no reason is known for the remainder. The sample contains 65,000 to 75,000 clones, around 87% of them found a single time. In total, the top ten clones hold 29% of the sample. The specimen was peripheral blood. These receptors all stem from an elderly woman with active or convalescent COVID-19.

The chain joins TRBV4-1 to TRBJ2-7; TRBD1 matches at 11 bases. The CDR3 extends over 14 amino acids. The V gene end was trimmed by 6 bases and the J gene end by 3 bases; junction bases not matched to a gene: 4. Germline V gives CDR1 MGHRA, CDR2 YSYEKL. This CDR3 is CASSGTGGIYEQYF. For the CDR3, the DNA is TGCGCCAGCAGTGGGACAGGGGGTATCTACGAGCAGTACTTC.

The V and J genes are TRBV6-4 and TRBJ1-5; D remains ambiguous. This CDR3 is built from 15 residues. V was clipped by 4 bases and J by 6 bases, with 16 bases between them. Germline CDR1 MRHNA, CDR2 SNTAGT. Here the CDR3 DNA reads TGTGCCAGCAGTGGTCAGGACTCGATTACTCAGCCCCAGCATTTT. Its protein is CASSGQDSITQPQHF.

This chain links TRBV9 with TRBJ2-7, with 8 bases that match TRBD2. The CDR3 length is 15 residues. The trim removed 2 bases at V and 2 bases at J, leaving 6 bases unmatched. Germline assignment: CDR1 SGDLS and CDR2 YYNGEE. CDR3: CASSVSSGETYEQYF. CDR3 coding DNA: TGTGCCAGCAGCGTCAGTAGCGGGGAGACCTACGAGCAGTACTTC.

This chain joins TRBV28 and TRBJ2-7, with D perhaps matching TRBD2 (5 bases). V was clipped by 5 bases and J by 4 bases, with 15 bases between them. Germline loops: CDR1 MDHEN, CDR2 SYDVKM. The CDR3 covers 14 residues. CDR3 in DNA: TGTGCCAGCAGTAGAATAAGCGGCGGGTACGAGCAGTACTTC. Protein sequence: CASSRISGGYEQYF. The full variable domain, rest sourced from reference TRBV28 and TRBJ2-7, is DVKVTQSSRYLVKRTGEKVFLECVQDMDHENMFWYRQDPGLGLRLIYFSYDVKMKEKGDIPEGYSVSREKKERFSLILESASTNQTSMYLCASSRISGGYEQYFGPGTRLTVT.

This clone appeared once. The chain recombines TRBV16 with TRBJ1-6, with unresolved D. Germline CDR1 reads KGHSY; CDR2 reads FQNENV. This CDR3 spans 15 amino acids. V was cut by 0 bases and J by 9 bases, with 12 bases left in between. The CDR3, as DNA: TGTGCCAGCAGCCAATCGCGGGCCCTGGGTTCACCCCTCCACTTT. This translates into CASSQSRALGSPLHF.

The chain combines TRBV18 with TRBJ1-5; weak D call: TRBD1 (6 bases). The CDR3 contains 14 residues. From germline, CDR1 is KGHSH and CDR2 LQKENI. With 4 bases removed from V and 7 bases from J, the gap between germline ends came to 14 bases. CDR3 loop: CASSLSLGGQPQHF. The DNA for the CDR3 is TGTGCCAGCTCACTCTCCTTAGGGGGACAGCCCCAGCATTTT.

The rearrangement links TRBV6-5 to TRBJ1-2; 8 bases map to TRBD1. After removal of 2 bases from V and 7 bases from J, the junction contained 9 bases not matched to a gene. Per the germline V gene, CDR1 is MNHEY and CDR2 is SVGAGI. This CDR3 has 15 residues. The CDR3 DNA reads as TGTGCCAGCAGTTACGCGGACAGGGCAAGGTCTGGCTACACCTTC. Translated: CASSYADRARSGYTF.

In its sample, this clone was seen a few times. V and J are TRBV5-6 and TRBJ1-6; D is uncertain. This CDR3 spans 14 amino acids. Germline V gene data show CDR1 as SGHDT and CDR2 as YYEEEE. Between the trimmed V and J ends, which lost 4 bases and 8 bases, there was a span of 13 bases. The CDR3: CASSTWFPYSPLHF. CDR3 in DNA: TGTGCCAGCAGCACTTGGTTTCCTTATTCACCCCTCCACTTT.

The rearrangement joins TRBV5-1 to TRBJ2-5, with 9 bases matching TRBD2. This CDR3 contains 16 residues. The germline CDR1 and CDR2 sequences are SGHRS and YFSETQ. After removal of 5 bases from V and 0 bases from J, the junction contained 8 bases not matched to a gene. The CDR3 region is CASSFTAGGHQETQYF. CDR3 bases: TGCGCCAGCAGTTTCACAGCGGGGGGCCACCAAGAGACCCAGTACTTC. The entire variable domain, with the rest obtained from reference TRBV5-1 and TRBJ2-5, is as follows: KAGVTQTPRYLIKTRGQQVTLSCSPISGHRSVSWYQQTPGQGLQFLFEYFSETQRNKGNFPGRFSGRQFSNSRSEMNVSTLELGDSALYLCASSFTAGGHQETQYFGPGTRLLVL.

This clone was seen just once. The chain is built from TRBV18 and TRBJ1-2; 7 bases align to TRBD1. V was clipped by 4 bases and J by 5 bases; unmatched bases: 7. The V gene's germline CDR1 is KGHSH and CDR2 LQKENI. The CDR3 is 14 residues long. This CDR3 is CASSQGQATYGYTF. In nucleotides, the CDR3 is TGTGCCAGCTCACAAGGACAGGCTACTTATGGCTACACCTTC.